The rows below give T cell receptor beta chains drawn from one sample of a study of blood T cell repertoires in COVID-19. Assay used: immunoSEQ multiplex PCR; TCRdb lists only in-frame clones, some missing. The data show about 380,000 clones, 81% seen once. What was sequenced was peripheral blood. Receptors originate from a human donor with acute or convalescent COVID-19. The donor label of this sample is uncertain. The CDR3 runs from the conserved cysteine through the conserved F or W. The D gene is left open where the match is weak. Expanded clones are given a class, and other clones once, few, many or no size at all.

>NA|TRBV7-9|NA|TRBJ2-1
TGTGCCAGCAGCTTTGCTGGCAGCTCCTACAATGAGCAGTTCTTC
CASSFAGSSYNEQFF
>NA|TRBV9|NA|TRBJ1-2
TGTGCCAGCAGCGAAACCGGGAGGTCGGACGGCTACACCTTC
CASSETGRSDGYTF
>once|TRBV3-1/TRBV3-2|NA|TRBJ1-6
TGTGCCAGCAGCCAAGTGGCCGTTCGGGATTCACCCCTCCACTTT
CASSQVAVRDSPLHF
>NA|TRBV7-9|TRBD2|TRBJ2-7
TGTGCCAGCAGCTTAGTGTCCGGGAGGGCCCTCGAGCAGTACTTC
CASSLVSGRALEQYF
>NA|TRBV2|TRBD2|TRBJ2-1
TGTGCCAGCAGTGTGGAGACGGGAGGGCCTGGTGAGCAGTTCTTC
CASSVETGGPGEQFF
>NA|TRBV19|TRBD1|TRBJ1-1
TGTGCCAGTAGTATAGATCACAGGGGGGGGACTGAAGCTTTCTTT
CASSIDHRGGTEAFF
>once|TRBV27|TRBD2|TRBJ2-5
TGTGCCAGCAGTTTCGGGACTAGCGGGACTCGTGCCCAGTACTTC
CASSFGTSGTRAQYF
>NA|TRBV20-1|NA|TRBJ1-1
TGCAGTGCTAGTATAGCCATCAACACTGAAGCTTTCTTT
CSASIAINTEAFF
>NA|TRBV4-1|TRBD2|TRBJ2-7
TGCGCCAGCAGCCTAACCGGGGGGGTAGGCTACGAGCAGTACTTC
CASSLTGGVGYEQYF
>NA|TRBV7-8|TRBD1|TRBJ1-1
TGTGCCAGCAGCCAGCGAGACAGGGGGATCGAAGCTTTCTTT
CASSQRDRGIEAFF
>few|TRBV27|NA|TRBJ1-3
TGTGCCAGCAGTTTTAGGGGAAATCCGGGAAACACCATATATTTT
CASSFRGNPGNTIYF
>NA|TRBV10-3|TRBD1|TRBJ1-3
TGTGCCATCAGTGCTTTGGACAGGGCGGGTGGAAACACCATATATTTT
CAISALDRAGGNTIYF
>few|TRBV11-1|TRBD2|TRBJ2-1
TGTGCCAGCAGCTTCCGGCGGGCGGGAGCCTACAATGAGCAGTTCTTC
CASSFRRAGAYNEQFF
>NA|TRBV2|TRBD1|TRBJ1-1
TGTGCCAGCATCGAGGGGAACCGGGACAGGGCCCAGGCTTTCTTT
CASIEGNRDRAQAFF
>NA|TRBV24-1|TRBD2|TRBJ2-1
TGTGCCACCAGTGATTTCGGGACTAGCAATCGTGAGCAGTTCTTC
CATSDFGTSNREQFF
>NA|TRBV29-1|NA|TRBJ2-1
TGCAGCGTTGGACGGGAAGCATTATACAATGAGCAGTTCTTC
CSVGREALYNEQFF